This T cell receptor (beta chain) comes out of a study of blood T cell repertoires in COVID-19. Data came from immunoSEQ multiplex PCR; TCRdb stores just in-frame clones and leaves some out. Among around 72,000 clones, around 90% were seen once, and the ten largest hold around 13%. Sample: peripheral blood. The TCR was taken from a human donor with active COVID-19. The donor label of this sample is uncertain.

The CDR3 sequence: CASSITSGQYNEQFF. Here the CDR3 DNA reads TGTGCCAGTAGTATAACTAGCGGGCAATACAATGAGCAGTTCTTC. The V call is TRBV19, the J call TRBJ2-1, with 9 bases lining up with TRBD2. After removal of 2 bases from V and 4 bases from J, the junction contained 3 bases not matched to a gene. The CDR3 spans 15 residues. In germline, CDR1 is LNHDA, CDR2 SQIVND (reference sequence).